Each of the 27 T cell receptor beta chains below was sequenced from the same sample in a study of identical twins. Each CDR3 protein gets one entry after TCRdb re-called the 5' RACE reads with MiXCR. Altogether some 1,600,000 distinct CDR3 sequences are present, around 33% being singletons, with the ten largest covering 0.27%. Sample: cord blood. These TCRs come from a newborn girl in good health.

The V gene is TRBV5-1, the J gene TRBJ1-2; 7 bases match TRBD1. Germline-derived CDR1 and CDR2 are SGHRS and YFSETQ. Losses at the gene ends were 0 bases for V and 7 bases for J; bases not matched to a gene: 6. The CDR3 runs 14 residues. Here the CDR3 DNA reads TGCGCCAGCAGCTTGGCCTTACAGGGGTCTGGCTACACCTTC. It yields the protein CASSLALQGSGYTF.

CDR3: CASSREGTLYNEQFF. CDR3 nucleotides: TGTGCCAGCAGCCGTGAAGGCACCTTATACAATGAGCAGTTCTTC. The V call is TRBV3-1, the J call TRBJ2-1; D remains ambiguous. The germline V gene encodes CDR1 LGHDT and CDR2 YNNKEL (reference sequence). V lost 4 bases and J lost 4, with 14 bases in between. The CDR3 sequence is 15 residues long.

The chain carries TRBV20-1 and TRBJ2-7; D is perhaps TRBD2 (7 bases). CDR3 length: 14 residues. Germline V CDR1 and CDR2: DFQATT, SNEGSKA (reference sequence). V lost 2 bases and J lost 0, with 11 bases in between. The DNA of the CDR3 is TGCAGTGCTAGATTCGGGGGGCCCTCCTACGAGCAGTACTTC. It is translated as CSARFGGPSYEQYF.

CDR3 region: CSAIPGGQGASTEAFF. The CDR3, as DNA: TGCAGTGCGATCCCGGGAGGACAGGGGGCGTCCACTGAAGCTTTCTTT. The rearrangement links TRBV20-1 to TRBJ1-1; 11 bases are shared with TRBD1. The V gene's germline CDR1 is DFQATT and CDR2 SNEGSKA (reference sequence). Losses at the gene ends were 6 bases for V and 4 bases for J; bases not matched to a gene: 13. The CDR3 spans 16 residues.

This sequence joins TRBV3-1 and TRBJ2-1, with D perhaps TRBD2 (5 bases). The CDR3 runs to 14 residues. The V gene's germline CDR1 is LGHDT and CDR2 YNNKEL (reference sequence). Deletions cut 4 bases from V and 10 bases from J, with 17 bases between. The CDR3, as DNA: TGTGCCAGCAGCCTAAGGGAGCTCTCCTACGAGCAGTTCTTC. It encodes CASSLRELSYEQFF.

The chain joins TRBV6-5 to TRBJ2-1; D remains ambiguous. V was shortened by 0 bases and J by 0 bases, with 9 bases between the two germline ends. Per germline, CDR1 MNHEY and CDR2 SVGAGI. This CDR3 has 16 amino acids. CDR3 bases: TGTGCCAGCAGTTACTCGGGTGCTAGCTCCTACAATGAGCAGTTCTTC. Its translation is CASSYSGASSYNEQFF.

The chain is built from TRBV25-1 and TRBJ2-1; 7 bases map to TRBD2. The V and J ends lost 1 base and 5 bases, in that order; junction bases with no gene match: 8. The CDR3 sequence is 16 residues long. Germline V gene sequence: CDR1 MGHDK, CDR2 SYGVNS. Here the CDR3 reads CASSESSGNGNNEQFF. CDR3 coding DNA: TGTGCCAGCAGTGAATCGAGCGGGAACGGAAACAATGAGCAGTTCTTC.

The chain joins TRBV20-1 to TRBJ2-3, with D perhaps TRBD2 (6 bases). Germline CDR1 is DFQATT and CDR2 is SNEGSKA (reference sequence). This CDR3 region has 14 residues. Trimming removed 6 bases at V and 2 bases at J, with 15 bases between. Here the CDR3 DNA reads TGCAGTGCCTCTGGGAGGTGGGTCACAGATACGCAGTATTTT. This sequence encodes CSASGRWVTDTQYF.

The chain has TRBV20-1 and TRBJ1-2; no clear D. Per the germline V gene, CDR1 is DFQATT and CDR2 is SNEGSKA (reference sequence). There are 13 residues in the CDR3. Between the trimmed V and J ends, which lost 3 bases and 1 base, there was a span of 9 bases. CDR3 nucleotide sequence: TGCAGTGCTAGGCCCCGACATAACTATGGCTACACCTTC. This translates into CSARPRHNYGYTF.

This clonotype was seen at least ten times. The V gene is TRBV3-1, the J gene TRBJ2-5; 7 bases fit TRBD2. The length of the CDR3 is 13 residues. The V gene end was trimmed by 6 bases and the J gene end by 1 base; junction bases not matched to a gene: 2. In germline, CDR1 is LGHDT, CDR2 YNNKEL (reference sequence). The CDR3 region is CASRRTSQETQYF. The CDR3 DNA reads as TGTGCCAGCAGGCGGACTAGCCAAGAGACCCAGTACTTC.

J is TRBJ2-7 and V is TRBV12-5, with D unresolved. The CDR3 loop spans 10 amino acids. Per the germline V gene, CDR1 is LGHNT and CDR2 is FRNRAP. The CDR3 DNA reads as TGTGGAAGGGTGTCCTACGAGCAGTACTTC. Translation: CGRVSYEQYF. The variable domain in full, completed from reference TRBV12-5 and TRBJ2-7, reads DARVTQTPRHKVTEMGQEVTMRCQPILGHNTVFWYRQTMMQGLELLAYFRNRAPLDDSGMPKDRFSAEMPDATLATLKIQPSEPRDSAVYFCGRVSYEQYFGPGTRLTVT.

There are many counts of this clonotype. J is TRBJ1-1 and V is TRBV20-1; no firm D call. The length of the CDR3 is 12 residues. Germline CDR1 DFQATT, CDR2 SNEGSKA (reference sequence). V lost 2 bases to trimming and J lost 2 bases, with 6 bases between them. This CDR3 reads CSARRVNTEAFF. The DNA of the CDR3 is TGCAGTGCTAGAAGGGTAAACACTGAAGCTTTCTTT.

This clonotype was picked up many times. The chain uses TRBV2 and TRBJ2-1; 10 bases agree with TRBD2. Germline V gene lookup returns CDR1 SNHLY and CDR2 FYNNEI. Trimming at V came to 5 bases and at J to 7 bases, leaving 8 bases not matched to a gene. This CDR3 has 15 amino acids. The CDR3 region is CASSPASGSINEQFF. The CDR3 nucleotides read TGTGCCAGCAGTCCCGCTAGCGGGAGCATTAATGAGCAGTTCTTC.

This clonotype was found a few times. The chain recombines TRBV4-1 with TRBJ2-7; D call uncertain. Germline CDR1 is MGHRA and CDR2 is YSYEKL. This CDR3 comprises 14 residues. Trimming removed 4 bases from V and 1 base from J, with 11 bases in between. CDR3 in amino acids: CASSRVVASYEQYF. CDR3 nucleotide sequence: TGCGCCAGCAGCCGGGTTGTCGCTTCCTACGAGCAGTACTTC.

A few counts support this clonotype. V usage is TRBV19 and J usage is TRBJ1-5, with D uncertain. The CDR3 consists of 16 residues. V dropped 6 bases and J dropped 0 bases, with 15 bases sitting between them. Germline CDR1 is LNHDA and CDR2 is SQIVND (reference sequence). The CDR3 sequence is CASSSIGAYSNQPQHF. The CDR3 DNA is TGTGCCAGTAGCAGTATTGGAGCTTATAGCAATCAGCCCCAGCATTTT.

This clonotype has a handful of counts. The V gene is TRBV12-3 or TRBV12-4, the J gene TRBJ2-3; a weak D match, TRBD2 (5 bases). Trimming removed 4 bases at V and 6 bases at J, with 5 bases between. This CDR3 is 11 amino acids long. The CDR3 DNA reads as TGTGCCAGCAGTTGGAGGGATACGCAGTATTTT. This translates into CASSWRDTQYF.

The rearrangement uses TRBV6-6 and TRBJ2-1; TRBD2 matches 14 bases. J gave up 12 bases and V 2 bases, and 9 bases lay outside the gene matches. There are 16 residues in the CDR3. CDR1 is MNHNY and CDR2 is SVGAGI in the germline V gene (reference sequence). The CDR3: CASSYGGLAGVHGQFF. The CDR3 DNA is TGTGCCAGCAGTTACGGGGGACTAGCGGGAGTCCATGGGCAGTTCTTC.

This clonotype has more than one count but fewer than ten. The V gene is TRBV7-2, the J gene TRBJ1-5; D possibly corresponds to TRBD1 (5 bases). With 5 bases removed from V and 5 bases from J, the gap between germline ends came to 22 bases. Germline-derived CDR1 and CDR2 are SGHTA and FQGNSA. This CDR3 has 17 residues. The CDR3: CASSVRVRDAKYQPQHF. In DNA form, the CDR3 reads TGTGCCAGCAGCGTTAGGGTCCGGGACGCGAAGTATCAGCCCCAGCATTTT.

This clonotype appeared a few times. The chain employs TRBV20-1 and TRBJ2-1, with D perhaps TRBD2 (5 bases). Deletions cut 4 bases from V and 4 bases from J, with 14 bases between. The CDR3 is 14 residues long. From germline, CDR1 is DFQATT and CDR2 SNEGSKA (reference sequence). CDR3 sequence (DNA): TGCAGTGCTATACGGACTTGGGTTTACAATGAGCAGTTCTTC. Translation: CSAIRTWVYNEQFF.

CDR3 nucleotides: TGCGCCAGCAGCTTGGATGGGACGGGCAATCAGCCCCAGCATTTT. This gives the protein CASSLDGTGNQPQHF. This rearrangement joins TRBV5-1 to TRBJ1-5; possible D gene TRBD1, 5 bases. The ends were cut back, 0 bases at V and 2 bases at J, with 9 bases in the middle. CDR1 SGHRS and CDR2 YFSETQ come from the germline V gene. This CDR3 contains 15 residues.

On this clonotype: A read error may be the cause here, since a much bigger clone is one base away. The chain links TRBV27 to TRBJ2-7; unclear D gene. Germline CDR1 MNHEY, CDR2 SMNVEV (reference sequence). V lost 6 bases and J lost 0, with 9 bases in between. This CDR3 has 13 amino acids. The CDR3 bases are TGTGCCAGCAGACAGACGAGCTCCTACGAGCAGTACTTC. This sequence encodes CASRQTSSYEQYF.

CDR3 DNA sequence: TGTGCCAGCAGCCCCTACATGGCTGAAGCTTTCTTT. Protein sequence: CASSPYMAEAFF. The chain carries TRBV11-1 and TRBJ1-1; the D is unclear. V was shortened by 5 bases and J by 6 bases, with 10 bases between the two germline ends. The CDR3 sequence is 12 residues long. Germline CDR1 is SGHAT and CDR2 is FQDESV (reference sequence). The full variable domain, its missing parts supplied by reference TRBV11-1 and TRBJ1-1, is EAEVAQSPRYKITEKSQAVAFWCDPISGHATLYWYRQILGQGPELLVQFQDESVVDDSQLPKDRFSAERLKGVDSTLKIQPAELGDSAMYLCASSPYMAEAFFGQGTRLTVV.

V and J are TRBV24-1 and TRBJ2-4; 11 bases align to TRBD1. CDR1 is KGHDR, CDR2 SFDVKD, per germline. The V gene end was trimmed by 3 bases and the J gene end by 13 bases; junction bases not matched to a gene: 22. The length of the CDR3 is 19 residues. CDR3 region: CATSDGKSPGQGARNEQYF. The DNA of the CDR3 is TGTGCCACCAGTGATGGAAAAAGTCCCGGACAGGGGGCGCGGAATGAGCAGTACTTC.

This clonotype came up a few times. CDR3 in DNA: TGTGCCAGCAGCTTATACGACGCCAGCTCCTACGAGCAGTACTTC. This translates into CASSLYDASSYEQYF. The rearrangement links TRBV7-2 to TRBJ2-7, with unresolved D. CDR3 length: 15 amino acids. In germline, CDR1 is SGHTA, CDR2 FQGNSA. The germline V and J ends were trimmed by 2 bases and 0 bases, with 11 bases remaining between them. The full variable domain, rest sourced from reference TRBV7-2 and TRBJ2-7, is GAGVSQSPSNKVTEKGKDVELRCDPISGHTALYWYRQSLGQGLEFLIYFQGNSAPDKSGLPSDRFSAERTGGSVSTLTIQRTQQEDSAVYLCASSLYDASSYEQYFGPGTRLTVT.

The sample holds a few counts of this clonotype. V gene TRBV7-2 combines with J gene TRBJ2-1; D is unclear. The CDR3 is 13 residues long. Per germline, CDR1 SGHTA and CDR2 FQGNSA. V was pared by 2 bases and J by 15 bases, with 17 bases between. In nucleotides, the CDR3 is TGTGCCAGCAGCTTAATTTTCGGGCTAGGTCGGTTCTTC. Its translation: CASSLIFGLGRFF. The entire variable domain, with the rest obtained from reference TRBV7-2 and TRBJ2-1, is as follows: GAGVSQSPSNKVTEKGKDVELRCDPISGHTALYWYRQSLGQGLEFLIYFQGNSAPDKSGLPSDRFSAERTGGSVSTLTIQRTQQEDSAVYLCASSLIFGLGRFFGPGTRLTVL.

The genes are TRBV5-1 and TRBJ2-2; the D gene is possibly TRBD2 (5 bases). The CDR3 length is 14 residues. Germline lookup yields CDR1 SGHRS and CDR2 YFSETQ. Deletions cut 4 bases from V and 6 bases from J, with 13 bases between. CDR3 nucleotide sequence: TGCGCCAGCAGCACCTTACTAGGGTCCGGGGAGCTGTTTTTT. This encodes CASSTLLGSGELFF.

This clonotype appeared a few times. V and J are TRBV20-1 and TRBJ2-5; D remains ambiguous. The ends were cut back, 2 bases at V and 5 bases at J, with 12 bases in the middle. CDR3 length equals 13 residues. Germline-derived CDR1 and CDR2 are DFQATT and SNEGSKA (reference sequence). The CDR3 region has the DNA TGCAGTGCTAGAATGGTTGTTCGGGAGACCCAGTACTTC. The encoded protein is CSARMVVRETQYF.